The 21 T cell receptor beta chains reported below all come from one sample, sequenced in a study of regulatory T cells in long-lasting Graves disease. With iRepertoire HTBI primers and Arm-PCR of CDR3 regions, TCR beta libraries were built. MiXCR, applied by TCRdb to the multiplex PCR reads, yields one record per CDR3 protein. The sample has hundreds of thousands of distinct CDR3 sequences, approximately 16% seen once. Time point denoted: newly diagnosed GD, antithyroid drugs for less than 3 months. The TCR library was made from RNA extracted from PBMCs. Separately, the same data were catalogued under a study of T cells in Graves' hyperthyroidism and ophthalmopathy.

The material sequenced was peripheral blood mononuclear cells (PBMCs), taken at new diagnosis, from a patient treated with antithyroid drugs. The receptors were gathered from a woman aged 35-65 years with Graves disease.

Remarks on this clonotype: It may be a read error: a sequence one base away is much more abundant. Without the conserved terminal phenylalanine or tryptophan, this CDR3 likely stems from a read error. The chain employs TRBV7-9 and TRBJ2-1, with a possible D match to TRBD1 (6 bases). This CDR3 spans 14 amino acids. CDR1 SEHNR and CDR2 FQNEAQ come from the germline V gene (reference sequence). V was trimmed by 4 bases and J by 5 bases, leaving 12 bases between them. The DNA for the CDR3 is TGTGCCAGCAGCTACCTGACAGGAGACAATGAGCAGTTCCTC. It encodes CASSYLTGDNEQFL.

This chain connects TRBV7-9 to TRBJ1-2, with 7 positions matching TRBD1. Germline CDR1 and CDR2: SEHNR and FQNEAQ (reference sequence). The CDR3 is 13 amino acids. The V gene end was trimmed by 5 bases and the J gene end by 7 bases; junction bases not matched to a gene: 7. The CDR3 protein is CASSPTGYSGYTF. The DNA of the CDR3 is TGTGCCAGCAGCCCGACAGGGTACTCTGGCTACACCTTC.

Turning to this clonotype: A much larger clone differs by one base, so this may be a read error. V and J are TRBV6-2 or TRBV6-3 and TRBJ2-7; D is undetermined. CDR1 is MNHEY, CDR2 SVGEGT, per germline. The CDR3 extends over 15 amino acids. The chain's CDR3 is CASSDGLPYSYERYF. CDR3 nucleotides: TGTGCCAGCAGTGATGGTCTCCCCTACTCCTACGAGCGGTACTTC.

A few counts support this clonotype. The chain joins TRBV2 to TRBJ2-5; tentatively, D is TRBD2 (6 bases). CDR1 is SNHLY, CDR2 FYNNEI, per germline. This CDR3 is built from 12 residues. Trimming stripped 6 bases from V and 4 bases from J, with 9 bases between. Here the CDR3 reads CASRVSGETQYF. CDR3 nucleotides: TGTGCCAGCAGAGTTAGCGGAGAGACCCAGTACTTC.

This clonotype has more than one count but fewer than ten. The chain uses TRBV19 and TRBJ1-2; the D gene is possibly TRBD1 (6 bases). The CDR3 spans 14 residues. The V end was cut by 3 bases, the J end by 3 bases, with 11 bases between. Germline CDR1 reads LNHDA; CDR2 reads SQIVND (reference sequence). CDR3: CASSMRTGYYGYTF. In DNA form, the CDR3 reads TGTGCCAGTAGTATGCGAACAGGGTACTATGGCTACACCTTC. Full variable domain (outside the CDR3, taken from reference TRBV19 and TRBJ1-2): DGGITQSPKYLFRKEGQNVTLSCEQNLNHDAMYWYRQDPGQGLRLIYYSQIVNDFQKGDIAEGYSVSREKKESFPLTVTSAQKNPTAFYLCASSMRTGYYGYTFGSGTRLTVV.

This clonotype was seen many times. The V and J genes are TRBV11-3 and TRBJ2-3; unclear D gene. Germline V gene lookup returns CDR1 SGHNT and CDR2 YENEEA. The CDR3 runs to 14 residues. The V gene lost 0 bases and the J gene lost 5 bases, with 9 bases spanning the gap. This CDR3 reads CASSLDGKQDTQYF. The CDR3 nucleotides are TGTGCCAGCAGCTTAGACGGCAAGCAAGATACGCAGTATTTT.

Ten or more counts support this clonotype. The V call is TRBV15, the J call TRBJ2-1, with 11 bases identical to TRBD2. The V gene end was trimmed by 1 base and the J gene end by 8 bases; junction bases not matched to a gene: 16. The CDR3 has 19 residues. Germline values: CDR1 LNHNV, CDR2 YYDKDF (reference sequence). DNA of the CDR3: TGTGCCACCAGCAGAGCTCTACTAGCGGGGGACCTCAAGGCGGATGAGCAGTTCTTC. Translated: CATSRALLAGDLKADEQFF.

Many counts were recorded for this clonotype. The chain uses TRBV3-1 and TRBJ2-5; D possibly corresponds to TRBD1 (6 bases). Germline V gene lookup returns CDR1 LGHDT and CDR2 YNNKEL (reference sequence). This CDR3 is 12 amino acids long. The V end lost 6 bases, the J end lost 5 bases, and 10 bases lay between the germline ends. The CDR3 loop reads CASRQGRETQYF. The CDR3 DNA follows: TGTGCCAGCAGACAGGGAAGGGAGACCCAGTACTTC.

This clonotype was counted ten times or more. The V and J genes are TRBV12-3 or TRBV12-4 and TRBJ1-2; 8 bases map to TRBD1. The CDR3 consists of 13 residues. V was pared by 6 bases and J by 7 bases, with 7 bases of the junction left unmatched. CDR3 residues: CASSSGQGRGYTF. CDR3 bases: TGTGCCAGCAGCTCAGGACAGGGACGTGGCTACACCTTC.

This clonotype has a count of ten or more. V gene TRBV3-1 combines with J gene TRBJ2-1; no clear D. The CDR3 covers 11 residues. V lost 4 bases and J 6 bases, leaving 4 bases between the germline ends. Germline-derived CDR1 and CDR2 are LGHDT and YNNKEL (reference sequence). The DNA for the CDR3 is TGTGCCAGCAGCCTCGTCAATGAGCAGTTCTTC. Amino acid sequence: CASSLVNEQFF.

This clonotype has only a few counts. The J gene is TRBJ1-5, the V gene TRBV20-1, with D perhaps matching TRBD1 (5 bases). There are 14 residues in the CDR3. V was cut by 2 bases and J by 0 bases, with 8 bases left in between. Per the germline V gene, CDR1 is DFQATT and CDR2 is SNEGSKA (reference sequence). As DNA, the CDR3 is TGCAGTGCTAGATGGGGGGATAGCAATCAGCCCCAGCATTTT. Translated: CSARWGDSNQPQHF.

The table lists this clonotype with a few counts. The chain uses TRBV19 and TRBJ2-3; TRBD2 is a possible D gene (6 bases). Germline V gives CDR1 LNHDA, CDR2 SQIVND (reference sequence). V lost 1 base and J 0 bases, leaving 11 bases between the germline ends. The CDR3 is 16 residues long. This chain's CDR3 is CASSIGGGTSTDTQYF. CDR3 sequence (DNA): TGTGCCAGTAGTATAGGGGGCGGGACTAGCACAGATACGCAGTATTTT. The variable domain in full, with the rest retrieved from reference TRBV19 and TRBJ2-3, is DGGITQSPKYLFRKEGQNVTLSCEQNLNHDAMYWYRQDPGQGLRLIYYSQIVNDFQKGDIAEGYSVSREKKESFPLTVTSAQKNPTAFYLCASSIGGGTSTDTQYFGPGTRLTVL.

There are many counts of this clonotype. V usage is TRBV28 and J usage is TRBJ2-5; no definite D call. Germline V CDR1 and CDR2: MDHEN, SYDVKM. The CDR3 loop spans 13 amino acids. With 3 bases removed from V and 3 bases from J, the gap between germline ends came to 8 bases. The DNA of the CDR3 is TGTGCCAGCAGTTTCCAGCTCAAAGAGACCCAGTACTTC. It specifies CASSFQLKETQYF.

This clonotype was seen more than once but under ten times. The J gene is TRBJ1-4, the V gene TRBV12-3 or TRBV12-4; weak D call: TRBD1 (6 bases). CDR3 length equals 15 residues. Trimming shortened V by 6 bases and J by 9 bases, and 20 bases separated the two germline ends. The CDR3 loop reads CASSLEDDRRQKLFF. The DNA of the CDR3 is TGTGCCAGCAGCCTAGAAGATGACAGGAGACAAAAACTGTTTTTT.

This clonotype was detected ten times or more. V and J are TRBV7-3 and TRBJ2-2; TRBD2 agrees at 7 bases. Germline loops: CDR1 SGHTA, CDR2 FQGTGA. The CDR3 length is 15 residues. Germline trimming cut 4 bases from V and 4 bases from J; bases unmatched to any gene: 6. Written as DNA, the CDR3 is TGTGCCAGCAGCTCCCAGCGGGGAGGCACCGGGGAGCTGTTTTTT. Its protein product is CASSSQRGGTGELFF.

As concerns this clonotype: This clone may be a read error of a much larger clone one base away. The rearrangement joins TRBV5-6 to TRBJ2-5; D gene ambiguous. Germline assignment: CDR1 SGHDT and CDR2 YYEEEE. V dropped 4 bases and J dropped 2 bases, with 12 bases sitting between them. The CDR3 totals 14 residues. The CDR3 coding sequence is TGTGCCAGCAGCCGGCTTGGTAGTCAAGAGACCCAGTACTTC. It yields the protein CASSRLGSQETQYF.

This clonotype was seen many times. CDR3 nucleotides: TGTGCCAGCTCACCACGATTGGGCGGAGACTATGGCTACACCTTC. This codes for CASSPRLGGDYGYTF. The rearrangement joins TRBV18 to TRBJ1-2, with no clear D. There are 15 residues in the CDR3. Trimming pared 1 base from V and 3 bases from J, leaving 12 bases between. Germline loops: CDR1 KGHSH, CDR2 LQKENI.

On this clonotype itself: Since the CDR3 does not end with the conserved phenylalanine or tryptophan, this likely comes from a read error. V gene TRBV2 combines with J gene TRBJ1-1; the D gene is possibly TRBD1 (6 bases). CDR3 length: 14 residues. Looked up from germline, CDR1 is SNHLY and CDR2 is FYNNEI. Trimming cost V 5 bases and J 1 base, with 11 bases left between them. DNA for the CDR3: TGTGCCAGCAGTTTCACAGGGAAGAACACTGAAGCTTTCCTT. Translating gives CASSFTGKNTEAFL.

The gene calls are TRBV19 and TRBJ2-1; D gene ambiguous. Deletions cut 1 base from V and 2 bases from J, with 9 bases between. The CDR3 is 15 residues long. Germline CDR1 and CDR2: LNHDA and SQIVND (reference sequence). Here the CDR3 reads CASSIGTGPYNEQFF. In DNA, the CDR3 is TGTGCCAGTAGTATAGGGACGGGTCCCTACAATGAGCAGTTCTTC.

This clonotype was seen a few times. The J gene is TRBJ2-2, the V gene TRBV12-3 or TRBV12-4; D call uncertain. Trimming pared 7 bases from V and 1 base from J, leaving 7 bases between. This CDR3 has 13 amino acids. The CDR3, as DNA: TGTGCCAGCATTCACAGGAACACCGGGGAGCTGTTTTTT. This translates into CASIHRNTGELFF.

This clonotype has a handful of counts. This chain uses TRBV5-1 with TRBJ1-2; maybe TRBD1 (5 bases). The CDR3 is made up of 11 amino acids. Germline V gene sequence: CDR1 SGHRS, CDR2 YFSETQ. V was shortened by 6 bases and J by 8 bases, with 11 bases between the two germline ends. CDR3 in amino acids: CASIPGRGYTF. The CDR3 coding sequence is TGCGCCAGCATCCCAGGGAGAGGCTACACCTTC.